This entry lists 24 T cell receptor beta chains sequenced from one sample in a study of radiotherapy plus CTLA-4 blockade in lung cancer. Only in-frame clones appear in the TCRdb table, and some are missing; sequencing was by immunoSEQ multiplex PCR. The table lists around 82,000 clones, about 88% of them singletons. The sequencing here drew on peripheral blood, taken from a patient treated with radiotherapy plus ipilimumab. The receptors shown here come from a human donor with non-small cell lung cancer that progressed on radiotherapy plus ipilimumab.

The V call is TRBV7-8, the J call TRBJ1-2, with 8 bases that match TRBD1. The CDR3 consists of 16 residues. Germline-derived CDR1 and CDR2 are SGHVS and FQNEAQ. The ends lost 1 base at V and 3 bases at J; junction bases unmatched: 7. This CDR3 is CASSLGGRGHDYGYTF. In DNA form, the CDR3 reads TGTGCCAGCAGCTTAGGAGGCAGGGGGCATGACTATGGCTACACCTTC.

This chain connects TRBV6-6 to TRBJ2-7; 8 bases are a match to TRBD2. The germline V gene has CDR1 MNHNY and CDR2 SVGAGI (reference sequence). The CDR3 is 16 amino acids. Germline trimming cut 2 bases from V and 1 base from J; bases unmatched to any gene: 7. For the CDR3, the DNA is TGTGCCAGCAGTTACGGGTGGCTAGCGGGTTCCTACGAGCAGTACTTC. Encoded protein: CASSYGWLAGSYEQYF.

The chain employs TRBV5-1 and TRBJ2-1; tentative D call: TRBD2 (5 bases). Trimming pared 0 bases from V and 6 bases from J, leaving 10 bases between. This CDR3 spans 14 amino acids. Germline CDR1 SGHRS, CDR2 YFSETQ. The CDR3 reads CASSLGLAGNEQFF. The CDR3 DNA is TGCGCCAGCAGCTTGGGTCTAGCTGGCAATGAGCAGTTCTTC. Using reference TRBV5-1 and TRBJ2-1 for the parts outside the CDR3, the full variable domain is KAGVTQTPRYLIKTRGQQVTLSCSPISGHRSVSWYQQTPGQGLQFLFEYFSETQRNKGNFPGRFSGRQFSNSRSEMNVSTLELGDSALYLCASSLGLAGNEQFFGPGTRLTVL.

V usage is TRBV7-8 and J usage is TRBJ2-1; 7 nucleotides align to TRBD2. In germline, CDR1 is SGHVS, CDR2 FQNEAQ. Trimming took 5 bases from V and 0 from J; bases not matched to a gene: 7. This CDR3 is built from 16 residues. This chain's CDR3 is CASSLPRGSSYNEQFF. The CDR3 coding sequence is TGTGCCAGCAGCCTCCCCCGCGGGAGCTCCTACAATGAGCAGTTCTTC.

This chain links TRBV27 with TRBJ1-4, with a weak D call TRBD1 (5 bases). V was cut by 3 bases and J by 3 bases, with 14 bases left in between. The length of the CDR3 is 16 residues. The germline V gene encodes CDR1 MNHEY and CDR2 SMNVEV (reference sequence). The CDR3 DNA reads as TGTGCCAGCAGTTTTCTAGGCCCGGGGGCTAATGAAAAACTGTTTTTT. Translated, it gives CASSFLGPGANEKLFF.

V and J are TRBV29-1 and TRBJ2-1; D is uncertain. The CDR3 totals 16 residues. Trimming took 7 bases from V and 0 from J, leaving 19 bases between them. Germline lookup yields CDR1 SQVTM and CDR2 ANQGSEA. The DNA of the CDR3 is TGCAGCGGCACTGTCCCCCAGGCAAGCTCCTACAATGAGCAGTTCTTC. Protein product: CSGTVPQASSYNEQFF.

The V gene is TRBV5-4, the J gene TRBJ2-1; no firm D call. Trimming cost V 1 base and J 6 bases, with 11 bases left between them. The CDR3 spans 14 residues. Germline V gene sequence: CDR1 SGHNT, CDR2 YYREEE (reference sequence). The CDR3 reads CASSLRSPGNEQFF. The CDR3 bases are TGTGCCAGCAGCTTGAGATCCCCAGGCAATGAGCAGTTCTTC. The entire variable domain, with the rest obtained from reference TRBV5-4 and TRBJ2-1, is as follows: ETGVTQSPTHLIKTRGQQVTLRCSSQSGHNTVSWYQQALGQGPQFIFQYYREEENGRGNFPPRFSGLQFPNYSSELNVNALELDDSALYLCASSLRSPGNEQFFGPGTRLTVL.

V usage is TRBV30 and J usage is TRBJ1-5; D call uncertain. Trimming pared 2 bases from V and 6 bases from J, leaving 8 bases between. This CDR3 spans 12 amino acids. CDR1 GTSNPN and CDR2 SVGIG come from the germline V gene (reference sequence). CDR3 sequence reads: CAWSLGSQPQHF. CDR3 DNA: TGTGCCTGGAGTCTGGGATCTCAGCCCCAGCATTTT.

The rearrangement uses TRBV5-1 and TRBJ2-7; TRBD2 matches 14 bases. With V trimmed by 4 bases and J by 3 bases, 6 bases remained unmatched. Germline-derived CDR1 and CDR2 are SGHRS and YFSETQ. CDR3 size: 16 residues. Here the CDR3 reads CASSMGLAGALYEQYF. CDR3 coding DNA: TGCGCCAGCAGCATGGGACTAGCGGGGGCCCTCTACGAGCAGTACTTC.

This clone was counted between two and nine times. The CDR3 here is CASSVGLALEDTQYF. The DNA for the CDR3 is TGTGCCAGCAGCGTAGGACTAGCGTTAGAAGATACGCAGTATTTT. The genes are TRBV9 and TRBJ2-3, with 8 bases that match TRBD2. V lost 0 bases and J lost 5; bases outside the gene matches: 5. Germline V gene lookup returns CDR1 SGDLS and CDR2 YYNGEE. The CDR3 contains 15 residues.

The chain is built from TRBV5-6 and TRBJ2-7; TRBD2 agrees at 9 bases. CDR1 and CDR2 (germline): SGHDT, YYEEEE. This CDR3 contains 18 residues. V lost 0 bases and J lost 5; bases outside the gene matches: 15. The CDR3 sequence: CASSLASGLAGALHEQYF. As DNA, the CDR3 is TGTGCCAGCAGCTTGGCCTCTGGTTTAGCGGGAGCCCTACACGAGCAGTACTTC.

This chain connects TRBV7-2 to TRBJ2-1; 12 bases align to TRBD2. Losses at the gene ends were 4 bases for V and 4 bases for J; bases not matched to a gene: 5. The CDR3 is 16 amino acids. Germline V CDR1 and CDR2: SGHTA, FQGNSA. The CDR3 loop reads CASSSLAGGNYNEQFF. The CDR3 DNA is TGTGCCAGCAGCTCCCTAGCGGGAGGGAATTACAATGAGCAGTTCTTC.

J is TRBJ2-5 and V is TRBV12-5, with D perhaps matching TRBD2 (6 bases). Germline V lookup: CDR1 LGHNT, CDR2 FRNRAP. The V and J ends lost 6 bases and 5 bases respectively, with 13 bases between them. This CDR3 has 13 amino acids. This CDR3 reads CASGLGGWETQYF. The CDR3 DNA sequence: TGTGCTAGTGGACTCGGGGGTTGGGAGACCCAGTACTTC.

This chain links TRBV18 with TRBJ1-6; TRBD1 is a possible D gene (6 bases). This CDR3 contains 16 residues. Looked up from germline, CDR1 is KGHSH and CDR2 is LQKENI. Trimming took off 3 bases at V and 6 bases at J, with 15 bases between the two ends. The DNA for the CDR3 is TGTGCCAGCTCACCTTCTGGGGGCCGGAGTAATTCACCCCTCCACTTT. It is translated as CASSPSGGRSNSPLHF.

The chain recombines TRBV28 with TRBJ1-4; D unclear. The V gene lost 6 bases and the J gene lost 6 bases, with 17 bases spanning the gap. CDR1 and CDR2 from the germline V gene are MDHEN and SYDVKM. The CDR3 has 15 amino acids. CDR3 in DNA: TGTGCCAGCAGCCAGATGATACGGGGAGATGAAAAACTGTTTTTT. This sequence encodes CASSQMIRGDEKLFF.

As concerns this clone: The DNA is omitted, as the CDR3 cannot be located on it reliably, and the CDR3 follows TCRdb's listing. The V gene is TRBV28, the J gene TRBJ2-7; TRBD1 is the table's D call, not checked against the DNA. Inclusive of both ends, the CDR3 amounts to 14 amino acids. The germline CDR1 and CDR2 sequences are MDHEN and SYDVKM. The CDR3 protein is CASSSSTGDYEQYF.

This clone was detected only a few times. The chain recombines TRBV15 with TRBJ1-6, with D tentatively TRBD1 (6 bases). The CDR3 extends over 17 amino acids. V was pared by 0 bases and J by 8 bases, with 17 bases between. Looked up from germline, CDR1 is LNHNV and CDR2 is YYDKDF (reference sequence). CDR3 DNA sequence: TGTGCCACCAGCAGAGATAGGGGCCAGGGGTTGGATTCACCCCTCCACTTT. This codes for CATSRDRGQGLDSPLHF.

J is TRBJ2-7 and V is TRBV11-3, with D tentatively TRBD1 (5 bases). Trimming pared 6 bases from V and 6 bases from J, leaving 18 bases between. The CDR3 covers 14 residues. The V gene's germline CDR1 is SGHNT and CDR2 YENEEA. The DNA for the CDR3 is TGTGCCAGCAGAAAAGGGGATAGCTCAGGCGAGCAGTACTTC. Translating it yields CASRKGDSSGEQYF.

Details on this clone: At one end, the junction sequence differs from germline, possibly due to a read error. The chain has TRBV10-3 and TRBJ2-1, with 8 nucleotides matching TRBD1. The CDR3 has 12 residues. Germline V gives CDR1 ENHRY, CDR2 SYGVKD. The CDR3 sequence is CAISDLGQGWLF. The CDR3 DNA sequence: TGTGCCATCAGTGACCTAGGACAGGGATGGCTCTTC.

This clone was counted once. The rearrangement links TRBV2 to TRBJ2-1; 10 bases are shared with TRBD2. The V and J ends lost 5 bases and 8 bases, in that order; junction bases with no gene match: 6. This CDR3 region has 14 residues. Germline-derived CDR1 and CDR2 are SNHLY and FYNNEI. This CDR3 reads CASSSGGARYEQFF. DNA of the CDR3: TGTGCCAGCAGTAGCGGGGGGGCCAGGTATGAGCAGTTCTTC.

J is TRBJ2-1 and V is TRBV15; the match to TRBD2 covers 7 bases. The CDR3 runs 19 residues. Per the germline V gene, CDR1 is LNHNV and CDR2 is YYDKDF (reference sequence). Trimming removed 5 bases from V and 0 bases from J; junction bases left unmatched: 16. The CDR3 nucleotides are TGTGCCACCAGCGGTCCCGGGACTATATGGCAGAGCTCCTACAATGAGCAGTTCTTC. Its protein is CATSGPGTIWQSSYNEQFF.

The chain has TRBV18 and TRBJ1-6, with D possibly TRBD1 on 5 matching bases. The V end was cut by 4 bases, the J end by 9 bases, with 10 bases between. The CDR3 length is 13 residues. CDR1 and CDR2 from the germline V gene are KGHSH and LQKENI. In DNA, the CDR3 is TGTGCCAGCTCACTGGGACCAATTTCACCCCTCCACTTT. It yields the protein CASSLGPISPLHF. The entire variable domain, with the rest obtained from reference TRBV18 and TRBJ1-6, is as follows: NAGVMQNPRHLVRRRGQEARLRCSPMKGHSHVYWYRQLPEEGLKFMVYLQKENIIDESGMPKERFSAEFPKEGPSILRIQQVVRGDSAAYFCASSLGPISPLHFGNGTRLTVT.

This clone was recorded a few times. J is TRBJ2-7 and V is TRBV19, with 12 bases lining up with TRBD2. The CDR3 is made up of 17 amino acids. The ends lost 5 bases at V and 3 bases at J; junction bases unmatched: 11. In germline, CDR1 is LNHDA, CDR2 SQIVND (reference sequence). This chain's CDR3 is CASSGKTSGGIYYEQYF. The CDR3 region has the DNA TGTGCCAGTAGTGGAAAGACTAGCGGGGGAATCTACTACGAGCAGTACTTC.

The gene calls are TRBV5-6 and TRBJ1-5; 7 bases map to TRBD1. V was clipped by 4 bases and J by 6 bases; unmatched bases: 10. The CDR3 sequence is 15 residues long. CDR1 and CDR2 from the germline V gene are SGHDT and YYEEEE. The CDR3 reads CASSMGQNLGQPQHF. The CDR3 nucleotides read TGTGCCAGCAGCATGGGACAGAACTTGGGTCAGCCCCAGCATTTT. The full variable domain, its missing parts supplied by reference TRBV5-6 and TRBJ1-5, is DAGVTQSPTHLIKTRGQQVTLRCSPKSGHDTVSWYQQALGQGPQFIFQYYEEEERQRGNFPDRFSGHQFPNYSSELNVNALLLGDSALYLCASSMGQNLGQPQHFGDGTRLSIL.